A single sample gave rise to the 30 T cell receptor beta chains below, sequenced in a study of blood T cell repertoires in COVID-19 (TCRdb year 2020). Library preparation was by the immunoSEQ multiplex PCR assay. Not all clones reach the TCRdb copy of this immuneACCESS table, which keeps in-frame sequences only. Checked studies attribute under half of the gap to unresolved V genes and leave the rest unexplained. The sample table lists about 280,000 clones, roughly 87% of them with a count of one. About 2.2% of the sample rests with the top ten. The specimen was peripheral blood. The receptors derive from a woman aged 45-59 years who had recovered from COVID-19.

The chain joins TRBV28 to TRBJ1-2; D gene unclear. Trimming stripped 4 bases from V and 2 bases from J, with 8 bases between. The CDR3 length is 13 residues. CDR1 and CDR2 (germline): MDHEN, SYDVKM. The CDR3 region is CASSSVLNYGYTF. CDR3 DNA: TGTGCCAGCAGTTCGGTCTTGAACTATGGCTACACCTTC.

The gene calls are TRBV29-1 and TRBJ2-1; 7 bases are a match to TRBD2. The CDR3 extends over 16 amino acids. V dropped 8 bases and J dropped 2; count of bases not matched to a gene: 15. The V gene's germline CDR1 is SQVTM and CDR2 ANQGSEA. This chain's CDR3 is CSPLSPGEGTYNEQFF. In DNA, the CDR3 is TGCAGCCCTTTGTCTCCGGGGGAGGGTACCTACAATGAGCAGTTCTTC.

CDR3: CASSMDRGRASQYF. The DNA for the CDR3 is TGTGCCAGCAGCATGGACAGGGGGCGAGCTTCGCAGTATTTT. V and J are TRBV5-4 and TRBJ2-3; 11 positions match TRBD1. The length of the CDR3 is 14 residues. Germline trimming cut 4 bases from V and 10 bases from J; bases unmatched to any gene: 8. Germline V gene sequence: CDR1 SGHNT, CDR2 YYREEE (reference sequence).

The chain links TRBV7-2 to TRBJ2-3, with D tentatively TRBD1 (5 bases). CDR3 size: 16 residues. Per germline, CDR1 SGHTA and CDR2 FQGNSA. V was clipped by 3 bases and J by 0 bases, with 13 bases between them. This CDR3 reads CASSLGQGFSTDTQYF. The DNA for the CDR3 is TGTGCCAGCAGCTTGGGCCAGGGTTTCAGCACAGATACGCAGTATTTT.

This clone occurred once. V usage is TRBV6-5 and J usage is TRBJ2-5; maybe TRBD2 (5 bases). Trimming removed 5 bases from V and 2 bases from J, with 12 bases in between. The CDR3 sequence is 14 residues long. Germline V gene sequence: CDR1 MNHEY, CDR2 SVGAGI. The CDR3 is CASSTGLAQETQYF. In DNA, the CDR3 is TGTGCCAGCAGTACTGGACTTGCTCAAGAGACCCAGTACTTC.

This clone was picked up one time. The V and J genes are TRBV7-9 and TRBJ2-1; 12 bases agree with TRBD2. V was pared by 8 bases and J by 2 bases, with 13 bases of the junction left unmatched. The CDR3 spans 18 residues. The germline CDR1 and CDR2 sequences are SEHNR and FQNEAQ (reference sequence). CDR3: CASRASLLAGGPYNEQFF. The CDR3, as DNA: TGTGCCAGCCGAGCTTCTCTACTAGCGGGGGGTCCCTACAATGAGCAGTTCTTC. The variable domain in full, completed from reference TRBV7-9 and TRBJ2-1, reads DTGVSQNPRHKITKRGQNVTFRCDPISEHNRLYWYRQTLGQGPEFLTYFQNEAQLEKSRLLSDRFSAERPKGSFSTLEIQRTEQGDSAMYLCASRASLLAGGPYNEQFFGPGTRLTVL.

The chain couples TRBV19 to TRBJ2-3; 10 bases are shared with TRBD2. Germline values: CDR1 LNHDA, CDR2 SQIVND (reference sequence). The CDR3 contains 18 residues. The V segment lost 2 bases and the J segment 2 bases; nucleotides outside the gene matches: 10. The CDR3, as DNA: TGTGCCAGTAGTATATCCCTAGCGGGAGAGGGGACCACAGATACGCAGTATTTT. Encoded protein: CASSISLAGEGTTDTQYF.

In this sample, this clone turned up many times. V is TRBV4-2 and J is TRBJ2-7; D is undetermined. There are 15 residues in the CDR3. V was cut by 0 bases and J by 0 bases, with 9 bases left in between. The germline V gene has CDR1 LGHNA and CDR2 YNFKEQ. The CDR3 region is CASSQDFSYSYEQYF. The CDR3, as DNA: TGTGCCAGCAGCCAAGATTTTTCGTACTCCTACGAGCAGTACTTC.

J is TRBJ2-7 and V is TRBV5-6, with a possible D match to TRBD2 (6 bases). This CDR3 comprises 15 residues. The germline V and J ends were trimmed by 5 bases and 3 bases, with 18 bases remaining between them. Germline assignment: CDR1 SGHDT and CDR2 YYEEEE. The chain's CDR3 is CASSPGREPLYEQYF. The CDR3 coding sequence is TGTGCCAGCAGTCCTGGCCGGGAGCCTCTCTACGAGCAGTACTTC.

The chain joins TRBV13 to TRBJ2-5; TRBD1 aligns across 10 bases. CDR3 length: 17 residues. The germline CDR1 and CDR2 sequences are PRHDT and FYEKMQ (reference sequence). The V segment lost 3 bases and the J segment 8 bases; nucleotides outside the gene matches: 15. DNA of the CDR3: TGTGCCAGCAGCTTTCGGACAGGGGGAACCGGGGAGAAAACCCAGTACTTC. Encoded protein: CASSFRTGGTGEKTQYF.

This chain joins TRBV19 and TRBJ1-2; TRBD1 matches 8 bases. The CDR3 has 12 residues. With V trimmed by 7 bases and J by 7 bases, 5 bases remained unmatched. Germline values: CDR1 LNHDA, CDR2 SQIVND (reference sequence). Written as DNA, the CDR3 is TGTGCCAGTACGGACAGGGAGCTTGGCTACACCTTC. It is translated as CASTDRELGYTF.

The rearrangement uses TRBV9 and TRBJ2-3; D may be TRBD2 (6 bases). This CDR3 has 14 amino acids. Germline V gene lookup returns CDR1 SGDLS and CDR2 YYNGEE. Trimming shortened V by 0 bases and J by 3 bases, and 8 bases separated the two germline ends. The CDR3 sequence: CASSVGTTTDTQYF. The CDR3 DNA follows: TGTGCCAGCAGCGTAGGGACTACAACAGATACGCAGTATTTT.

This chain links TRBV29-1 with TRBJ2-1; D uncertain. The CDR3 runs to 13 residues. V lost 7 bases, J lost 0 bases, and 10 bases lay in between. Germline CDR1 SQVTM, CDR2 ANQGSEA. This chain's CDR3 is CSAGSDSYNEQFF. In nucleotides, the CDR3 is TGCAGCGCCGGGTCGGACTCCTACAATGAGCAGTTCTTC.

The table lists this clone with a count of one. This rearrangement joins TRBV19 to TRBJ1-6, with D possibly TRBD1 on 5 matching bases. CDR3 size: 14 residues. The germline gives CDR1 LNHDA, CDR2 SQIVND (reference sequence). Trimming removed 4 bases from V and 10 bases from J, with 14 bases in between. CDR3 region: CASSTRDFGSPLHF. The CDR3 DNA reads as TGTGCCAGTAGTACCCGGGACTTTGGATCACCCCTCCACTTT.

The CDR3 nucleotides are TGTGCCAGCCACGCGGGGGGAATTGGCTACACCTTC. Translating it yields CASHAGGIGYTF. The chain employs TRBV2 and TRBJ1-2; possible D gene TRBD1, 5 bases. Germline V gene lookup returns CDR1 SNHLY and CDR2 FYNNEI. The V end lost 8 bases, the J end lost 7 bases, and 14 bases lay between the germline ends. The CDR3 length is 12 residues.

This clone came up once. The chain is built from TRBV5-1 and TRBJ1-1; D ambiguous. The CDR3 spans 14 residues. Germline-derived CDR1 and CDR2 are SGHRS and YFSETQ. Trimming took off 2 bases at V and 3 bases at J, with 11 bases between the two ends. This CDR3 reads CASSFGVLYTEAFF. In DNA form, the CDR3 reads TGCGCCAGCAGCTTCGGGGTATTGTACACTGAAGCTTTCTTT.

The CDR3 loop is CASSPRTGVSSGANVLTF. The DNA for the CDR3 is TGTGCCAGCAGCCCCCGGACTGGGGTCAGCTCTGGGGCCAACGTCCTGACTTTC. This chain connects TRBV9 to TRBJ2-6; D possibly corresponds to TRBD2 (5 bases). This CDR3 is built from 18 residues. Trimming pared 4 bases from V and 0 bases from J, leaving 17 bases between. Germline assignment: CDR1 SGDLS and CDR2 YYNGEE. The whole variable domain, filled in from reference TRBV9 and TRBJ2-6, reads DSGVTQTPKHLITATGQRVTLRCSPRSGDLSVYWYQQSLDQGLQFLIQYYNGEERAKGNILERFSAQQFPDLHSELNLSSLELGDSALYFCASSPRTGVSSGANVLTFGAGSRLTVL.

V usage is TRBV7-2 and J usage is TRBJ2-7, with 7 nucleotides matching TRBD2. Germline values: CDR1 SGHTA, CDR2 FQGNSA. The CDR3 loop spans 16 amino acids. J gave up 3 bases and V 4 bases, and 12 bases lay outside the gene matches. The DNA of the CDR3 is TGTGCCAGCAGCTCCCGTTCGGGGGAGGGCCTCTACGAGCAGTACTTC. It codes for CASSSRSGEGLYEQYF.

As concerns this clone: In the same sample, other DNA sequences code for this CDR3. The rearrangement links TRBV6-2 or TRBV6-3 to TRBJ2-7; no clear D. Trimming removed 0 bases at V and 3 bases at J, with 12 bases between. The germline V gene has CDR1 MNHEY and CDR2 SVGEGT. This CDR3 is 15 amino acids long. CDR3 region: CASSYSGSSSYEQYF. CDR3 nucleotides: TGTGCCAGCAGTTACTCCGGCAGCTCTAGCTACGAGCAGTACTTC.

The chain links TRBV11-2 to TRBJ2-3; 13 positions agree with TRBD2. The CDR3 has 15 residues. V trimming: 5 bases; J trimming: 5 bases; junction bases outside the gene matches: 4. Germline loops: CDR1 SGHAT, CDR2 FQNNGV. DNA for the CDR3: TGTGCCAGCAGCCCGACTAGCGGGAGGATAGATACGCAGTATTTT. Its translation: CASSPTSGRIDTQYF. The full variable domain, rest sourced from reference TRBV11-2 and TRBJ2-3, is EAGVAQSPRYKIIEKRQSVAFWCNPISGHATLYWYQQILGQGPKLLIQFQNNGVVDDSQLPKDRFSAERLKGVDSTLKIQPAKLEDSAVYLCASSPTSGRIDTQYFGPGTRLTVL.

This chain connects TRBV5-1 to TRBJ1-6, with a weak D call TRBD1 (5 bases). The CDR3 length is 14 residues. Trimming removed 1 base from V and 6 bases from J, with 8 bases in between. Germline V gene lookup returns CDR1 SGHRS and CDR2 YFSETQ. CDR3: CASSLWDFNSPLHF. As DNA, the CDR3 is TGCGCCAGCAGCTTGTGGGACTTTAATTCACCCCTCCACTTT.

DNA for the CDR3: TGTGCCAGCAGTTTAGGGGGCCGTGAAGCTTTCTTT. This translates into CASSLGGREAFF. V usage is TRBV27 and J usage is TRBJ1-1, with TRBD1 as a possible D gene (6 bases). The V gene lost 2 bases and the J gene lost 7 bases, with 8 bases spanning the gap. Looked up from germline, CDR1 is MNHEY and CDR2 is SMNVEV (reference sequence). CDR3 size: 12 residues.

V usage is TRBV4-3 and J usage is TRBJ2-7, with D perhaps TRBD1 (5 bases). Trimming took off 0 bases at V and 4 bases at J, with 7 bases between the two ends. The CDR3 runs 13 residues. The germline V gene encodes CDR1 LGHNA and CDR2 YSLEER. CDR3 amino acids: CASSQDSGYEQYF. The CDR3 nucleotides are TGCGCCAGCAGCCAAGATTCAGGGTACGAGCAGTACTTC.

This chain links TRBV2 with TRBJ2-1; 12 bases agree with TRBD2. Germline loops: CDR1 SNHLY, CDR2 FYNNEI. The CDR3 is 16 residues long. V lost 4 bases, J lost 0 bases, and 1 base stayed unmatched. CDR3 bases: TGTGCCAGCAGTGTGACTAGCGGGAGCTCCTACAATGAGCAGTTCTTC. It specifies CASSVTSGSSYNEQFF.

V and J are TRBV20-1 and TRBJ1-1; D is unclear. The V and J ends lost 3 bases and 4 bases respectively, with 15 bases between them. The length of the CDR3 is 14 residues. The germline CDR1 and CDR2 sequences are DFQATT and SNEGSKA (reference sequence). The CDR3 loop is CSASHPKGGTEAFF. The DNA for the CDR3 is TGCAGTGCTAGTCACCCGAAGGGAGGCACTGAAGCTTTCTTT.

This clone has a handful of counts. This chain uses TRBV5-1 with TRBJ2-2; TRBD2 matches 7 bases. CDR1 and CDR2 (germline): SGHRS, YFSETQ. Unmatched junction bases numbered 8, after V lost 5 bases and J lost 4 bases. CDR3 length: 15 amino acids. CDR3 region: CASSIAGPSTGELFF. DNA for the CDR3: TGCGCCAGCAGTATAGCGGGTCCCAGCACCGGGGAGCTGTTTTTT.

The chain has TRBV6-5 and TRBJ1-4; D perhaps matches TRBD1 (6 bases). CDR1 and CDR2 from the germline V gene are MNHEY and SVGAGI. The CDR3 covers 14 residues. V dropped 4 bases and J dropped 8 bases, with 14 bases sitting between them. The CDR3 region has the DNA TGTGCCAGCAGTTTGGACAGTTTGGGAGAAAAACTGTTTTTT. This sequence encodes CASSLDSLGEKLFF.

The rearrangement joins TRBV11-1 to TRBJ2-1, with 8 bases that match TRBD1. The CDR3 totals 16 residues. V dropped 5 bases and J dropped 5; count of bases not matched to a gene: 11. From germline, CDR1 is SGHAT and CDR2 FQDESV (reference sequence). As DNA, the CDR3 is TGTGCCAGCAGCCTTCCCGGGACAGGATCCAACAATGAGCAGTTCTTC. Translation: CASSLPGTGSNNEQFF.

The CDR3 protein is CASSRYRDTADKNIQYF. The CDR3, as DNA: TGTGCCAGCTCACGATACCGGGACACCGCGGACAAAAACATTCAGTACTTC. The chain has TRBV18 and TRBJ2-4; weak D call: TRBD1 (6 bases). The length of the CDR3 is 17 residues. The V end lost 4 bases, the J end lost 3 bases, and 19 bases lay between the germline ends. Looked up from germline, CDR1 is KGHSH and CDR2 is LQKENI.

The V and J genes are TRBV6-2 or TRBV6-3 and TRBJ2-5, with D possibly matching TRBD2 (6 bases). Germline loops: CDR1 MNHEY, CDR2 SVGEGT. The CDR3 spans 14 residues. The V gene lost 4 bases and the J gene lost 4 bases, with 13 bases spanning the gap. The CDR3 spells CASSSAGRLETQYF. DNA for the CDR3: TGTGCCAGCAGTTCTGCGGGGAGATTAGAGACCCAGTACTTC.